This TCR beta chain was captured by sequencing in a study of T cell repertoires in cytomegalovirus infection. Study information: Public TCR beta signatures were indicative of both CMV infection and a matching HLA type.

CDR1 and CDR2 from the germline V gene are SGDLS and YYNGEE. The CDR3 runs 18 residues. V lost 3 bases, J lost 1 base, and 12 bases stayed unmatched. TCRdb processed the reads anew with MiXCR; each CDR3 protein has one entry. The sample lists 650,000 to 900,000 distinct CDR3 sequences, 25% to 35% seen once, with less than 15% in the top ten. This clonotype was observed a few times. The antigen is undetermined. Study results and limitations: CMV-specific HLA-C-restricted TCR beta clonotypes dominated the ex vivo response.

The sequencing used cultured CD8+ T cells from PBMCs, collected from culture after CMV antigen stimulation. This sequence joins TRBV9 and TRBJ1-2, with TRBD1 matching over 10 bases. This TCR was sampled from a human donor in good health (CMV status not recorded). Some clones in this sample may be carry-over from other donors' samples. CDR3 nucleotide sequence: TGTGCCAGCAGCGAGCCCCGGGACAGGGGTGCATATAACTATGGCTACACCTTC. This translates into CASSEPRDRGAYNYGYTF.